One sample yielded the 8 T cell receptor beta chains listed below, sequenced in a study of cytomegalovirus exposure and HLA in healthy donors. The primer mix had 60 Vbeta and 13 Jbeta primers. The data were produced by immunoSEQ multiplex PCR, yet TCRdb's version contains in-frame clones alone and is incomplete. Here the sample spans approximately 160,000 clones, 82% being singletons. The sequenced sample was PBMCs. The receptors originated from a male donor in good health and CMV-seronegative.

This chain connects TRBV28 to TRBJ1-5, with D possibly matching TRBD1 (6 bases). The germline V and J ends were trimmed by 5 bases and 7 bases, with 27 bases remaining between them. This CDR3 has 18 residues. Germline assignment: CDR1 MDHEN and CDR2 SYDVKM. The CDR3 loop is CASSPNRLGGLPGQPQHF. DNA for the CDR3: TGTGCCAGCAGTCCTAACCGGCTGGGGGGGCTCCCGGGACAGCCCCAGCATTTT.

The CDR3 region has the DNA TGTGCCAGCAGCCTGGACAATGGTGAAAAACTGTTTTTT. Its protein is CASSLDNGEKLFF. V usage is TRBV7-8 and J usage is TRBJ1-4, with TRBD1 as a possible D gene (5 bases). With 5 bases removed from V and 7 bases from J, the gap between germline ends came to 11 bases. Germline CDR1 SGHVS, CDR2 FQNEAQ. The CDR3 runs 13 residues.

The gene calls are TRBV9 and TRBJ1-2; D call uncertain. V was cut by 4 bases and J by 6 bases, with 16 bases left in between. Germline loops: CDR1 SGDLS, CDR2 YYNGEE. The length of the CDR3 is 14 residues. CDR3 in amino acids: CASSPPVVADGYTF. Written as DNA, the CDR3 is TGTGCCAGCAGCCCCCCGGTTGTTGCGGATGGCTACACCTTC.

The V and J genes are TRBV7-3 and TRBJ1-1, with D perhaps matching TRBD1 (6 bases). Germline CDR1 is SGHTA and CDR2 is FQGTGA. Trimming took off 3 bases at V and 1 base at J, with 6 bases between the two ends. This CDR3 is built from 13 residues. CDR3 protein: CASSLDRNTEAFF. The CDR3 DNA reads as TGTGCCAGCAGCTTGGACAGGAACACTGAAGCTTTCTTT.

This chain uses TRBV19 with TRBJ2-3, with 10 bases fitting TRBD2. Germline V gene sequence: CDR1 LNHDA, CDR2 SQIVND (reference sequence). There are 14 residues in the CDR3. V lost 6 bases, J lost 5 bases, and 5 bases stayed unmatched. CDR3 loop: CASSHRLAGDTQYF. Here the CDR3 DNA reads TGTGCCAGTAGCCACCGACTAGCGGGAGATACGCAGTATTTT.

The V and J genes are TRBV27 and TRBJ1-5; 7 bases are a match to TRBD1. J gave up 0 bases and V 6 bases, and 2 bases lay outside the gene matches. CDR1 and CDR2 from the germline V gene are MNHEY and SMNVEV (reference sequence). The CDR3 is made up of 14 amino acids. The CDR3 here is CASRGDSSNQPQHF. The CDR3 coding sequence is TGTGCCAGCAGGGGGGACAGTAGCAATCAGCCCCAGCATTTT.

The chain employs TRBV6-1 and TRBJ2-5, with a tentative D call TRBD1 (6 bases). CDR1 is MNHNS, CDR2 SASEGT, per germline. The CDR3 consists of 16 residues. Trimming cost V 4 bases and J 4 bases, with 19 bases left between them. The CDR3: CASSGARGSEGETQYF. The CDR3 bases are TGTGCCAGCAGTGGGGCCAGGGGTTCTGAGGGAGAGACCCAGTACTTC.

This clone showed up just a few times. This chain links TRBV16 with TRBJ1-1; possible D gene TRBD1, 5 bases. With 0 bases removed from V and 3 bases from J, the gap between germline ends came to 14 bases. CDR3 length equals 16 residues. Germline V gives CDR1 KGHSY, CDR2 FQNENV. DNA of the CDR3: TGTGCCAGCAGCCAATCAAGGACACGAGGTGACACTGAAGCTTTCTTT. This sequence encodes CASSQSRTRGDTEAFF.